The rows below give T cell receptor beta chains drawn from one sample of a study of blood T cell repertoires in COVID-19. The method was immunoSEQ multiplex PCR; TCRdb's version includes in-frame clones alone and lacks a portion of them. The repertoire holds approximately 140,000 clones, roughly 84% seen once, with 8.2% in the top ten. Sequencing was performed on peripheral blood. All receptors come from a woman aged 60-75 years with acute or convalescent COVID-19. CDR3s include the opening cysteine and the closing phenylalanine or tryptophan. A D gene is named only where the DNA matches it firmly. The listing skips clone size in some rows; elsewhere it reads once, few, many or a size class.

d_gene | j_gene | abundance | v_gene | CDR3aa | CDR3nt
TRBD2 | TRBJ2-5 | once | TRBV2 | CASSPSGGAETQYF | TGTGCCAGCTCGCCTAGCGGGGGGGCAGAGACCCAGTACTTC
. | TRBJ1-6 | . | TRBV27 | CASSPLPQGTYNSPLHF | TGTGCCAGCAGCCCCCTCCCGCAGGGCACCTATAATTCACCCCTCCACTTT
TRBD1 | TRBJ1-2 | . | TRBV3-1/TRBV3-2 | CASSQSTGVGGYTF | TGTGCCAGCAGCCAATCCACAGGGGTTGGTGGCTACACCTTC
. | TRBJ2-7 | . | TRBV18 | CASSPPSGITYEQYF | TGTGCCAGCTCACCACCGTCCGGGATAACCTACGAGCAGTACTTC
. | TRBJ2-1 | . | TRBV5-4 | CASSRVADVYNEQFF | TGTGCCAGCAGCCGTGTAGCGGACGTCTACAATGAGCAGTTCTTC
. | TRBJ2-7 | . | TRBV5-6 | CASSLSGSSYEQYF | TGTGCCAGCAGCTTGTCCGGGTCCTCCTACGAGCAGTACTTC
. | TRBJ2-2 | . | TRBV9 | CASSVSSPTGELFF | TGTGCCAGCAGCGTATCATCCCCCACCGGGGAGCTGTTTTTT
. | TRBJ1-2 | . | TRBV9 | CASSPSQGDYGYTF | TGTGCCAGCAGCCCCTCACAGGGTGACTATGGCTACACCTTC
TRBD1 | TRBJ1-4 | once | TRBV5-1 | CASSGSGTGGEKLFF | TGCGCCAGCAGCGGATCCGGGACAGGGGGGGAAAAACTGTTTTTT
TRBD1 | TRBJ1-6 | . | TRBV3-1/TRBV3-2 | CASSQTLVNRGLSPLHF | TGTGCCAGCAGCCAAACCCTCGTGAACAGGGGACTTTCACCCCTCCACTTT
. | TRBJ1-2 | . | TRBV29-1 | CSVEAQVNDYGYTF | TGCAGCGTTGAGGCTCAGGTGAACGACTATGGCTACACCTTC
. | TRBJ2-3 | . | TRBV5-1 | CASSLDAGISTDTQYF | TGCGCCAGCAGCTTGGACGCCGGTATTAGCACAGATACGCAGTATTTT
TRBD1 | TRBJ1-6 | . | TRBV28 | CAAKGQGSPLHF | TGTGCAGCAAAGGGACAGGGTTCACCCCTCCACTTT
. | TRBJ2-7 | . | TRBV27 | CASSLSNTYYEQYF | TGTGCCAGCAGTTTATCCAACACGTACTACGAGCAGTACTTC
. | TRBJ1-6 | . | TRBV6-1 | CASSAAGANSYNSPLHF | TGTGCCAGCAGTGCCGCTGGGGCGAACTCCTATAATTCACCCCTCCACTTT
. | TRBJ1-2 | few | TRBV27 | CASRVGLYGYTF | TGTGCCAGCCGGGTAGGTCTCTATGGCTACACCTTC
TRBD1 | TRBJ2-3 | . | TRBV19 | CASSIARTGSTDTQYF | TGTGCCAGTAGTATAGCAAGGACAGGTAGCACAGATACGCAGTATTTT
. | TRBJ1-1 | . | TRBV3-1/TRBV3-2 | CASSLLEAEAFF | TGTGCCAGCAGCCTCCTTGAGGCTGAAGCTTTCTTT
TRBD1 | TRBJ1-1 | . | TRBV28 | CASVTGTGGTEAFF | TGTGCCAGCGTCACCGGGACAGGGGGAACTGAAGCTTTCTTT
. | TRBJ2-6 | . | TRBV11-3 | CASSPSGANVLTF | TGTGCCAGCAGCCCTTCTGGGGCCAACGTCCTGACTTTC